This T cell receptor (beta chain) was obtained from a study of T cells in Graves' hyperthyroidism and ophthalmopathy. Across the whole study: Peripheral blood draws took place at initial diagnosis, ahead of any treatment.

Diagnosis of hyperthyroidism was new in patients aged 18 to 65, and its duration was under 2 months. Exclusion of patients followed from uncontrolled infection, other autoimmune disease, pregnancy or lactation. Diagnoses were established using clinical symptoms, serum thyroxine and TRAb, thyroid ultrasound and orbital computed tomography. RNA transcripts yielded amplified TCR beta CDR3 regions. First-round RT-PCR of the TCR CDR3 relied on the HTBI primer set. TCRdb re-called the multiplex PCR reads through MiXCR, storing one row per CDR3 protein. In the table there are roughly 750,000 distinct CDR3 sequences, about a sixth of which are singletons. V was clipped by 6 bases and J by 4 bases; unmatched bases: 2. The germline gives CDR1 MNHNS, CDR2 SASEGT. The CDR3 runs to 15 residues.

Sequencing was performed on blood. This TCR was recovered from a man between 18 and 29 years old with Graves' hyperthyroidism. The V and J genes are TRBV6-1 and TRBJ2-3; 15 bases map to TRBD2. CDR3 nucleotide sequence: TGTGCCAGCAGAAGGACTAGCGGGAGGGCAGATACGCAGTATTTT. As protein: CASRRTSGRADTQYF.